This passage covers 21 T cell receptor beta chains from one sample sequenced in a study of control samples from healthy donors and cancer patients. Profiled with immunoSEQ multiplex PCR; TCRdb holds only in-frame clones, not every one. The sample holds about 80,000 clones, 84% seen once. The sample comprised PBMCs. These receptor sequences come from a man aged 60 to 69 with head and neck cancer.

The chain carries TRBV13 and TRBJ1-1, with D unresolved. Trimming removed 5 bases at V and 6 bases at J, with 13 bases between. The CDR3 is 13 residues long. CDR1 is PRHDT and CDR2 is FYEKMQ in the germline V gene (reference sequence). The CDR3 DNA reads TGTGCCAGCAGCCCCGAGGGAGGCCCTGAAGCTTTCTTT. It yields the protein CASSPEGGPEAFF.

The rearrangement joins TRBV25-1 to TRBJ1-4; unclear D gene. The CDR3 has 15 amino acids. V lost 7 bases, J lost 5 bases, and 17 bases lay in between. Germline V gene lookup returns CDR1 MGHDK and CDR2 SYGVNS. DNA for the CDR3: TGTGCCAGCACGGGTCCGGAGGGTGGGAATGAAAAACTGTTTTTT. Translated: CASTGPEGGNEKLFF.

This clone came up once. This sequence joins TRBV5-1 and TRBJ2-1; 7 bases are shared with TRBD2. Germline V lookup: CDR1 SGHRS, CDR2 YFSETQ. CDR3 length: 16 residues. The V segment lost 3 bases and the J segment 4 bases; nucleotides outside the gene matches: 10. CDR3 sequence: CASSWRFASGYNEQFF. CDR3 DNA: TGCGCCAGCAGCTGGAGGTTCGCTAGCGGATACAATGAGCAGTTCTTC.

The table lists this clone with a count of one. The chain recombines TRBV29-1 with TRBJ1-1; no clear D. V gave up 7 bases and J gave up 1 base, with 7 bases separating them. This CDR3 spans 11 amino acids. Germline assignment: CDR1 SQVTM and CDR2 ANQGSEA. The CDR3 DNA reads TGCAGCGGGAGGCAGAACACTGAAGCTTTCTTT. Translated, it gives CSGRQNTEAFF.

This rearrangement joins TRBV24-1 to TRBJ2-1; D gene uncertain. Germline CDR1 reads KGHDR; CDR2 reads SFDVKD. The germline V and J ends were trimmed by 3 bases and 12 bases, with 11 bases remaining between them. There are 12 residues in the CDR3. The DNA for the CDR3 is TGTGCCACCAGTGATCGAAGAGGAAGGCAGTTCTTC. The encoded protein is CATSDRRGRQFF.

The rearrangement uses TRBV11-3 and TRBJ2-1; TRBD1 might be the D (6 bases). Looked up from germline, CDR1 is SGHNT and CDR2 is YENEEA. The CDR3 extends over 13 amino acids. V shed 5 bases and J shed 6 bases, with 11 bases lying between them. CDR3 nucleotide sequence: TGTGCCAGCAGCGCCACAGGGACCAATGAGCAGTTCTTC. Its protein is CASSATGTNEQFF.

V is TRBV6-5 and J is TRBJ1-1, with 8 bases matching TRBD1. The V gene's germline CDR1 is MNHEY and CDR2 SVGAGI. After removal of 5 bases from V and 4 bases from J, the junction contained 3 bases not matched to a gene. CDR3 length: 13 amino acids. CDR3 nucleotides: TGTGCCAGCAGTCGGACAGGGATCACTGAAGCTTTCTTT. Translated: CASSRTGITEAFF.

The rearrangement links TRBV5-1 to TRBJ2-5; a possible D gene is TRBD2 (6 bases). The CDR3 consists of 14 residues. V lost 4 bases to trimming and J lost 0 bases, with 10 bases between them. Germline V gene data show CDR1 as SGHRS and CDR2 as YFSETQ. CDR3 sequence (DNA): TGCGCCAGCAGCCGCGCGGGACACCAAGAGACCCAGTACTTC. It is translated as CASSRAGHQETQYF.

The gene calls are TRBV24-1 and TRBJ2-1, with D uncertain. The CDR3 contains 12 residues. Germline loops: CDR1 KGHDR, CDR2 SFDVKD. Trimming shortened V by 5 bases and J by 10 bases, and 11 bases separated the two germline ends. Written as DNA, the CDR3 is TGTGCCACCAGTGCGGGCCTTACGGAGCAGTTCTTC. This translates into CATSAGLTEQFF.

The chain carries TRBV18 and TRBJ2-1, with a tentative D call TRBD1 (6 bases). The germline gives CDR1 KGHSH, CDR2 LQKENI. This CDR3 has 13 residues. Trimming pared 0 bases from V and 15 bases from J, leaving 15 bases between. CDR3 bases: TGTGCCAGCTCACCACCGAGGGGGAATACGTGGTTCTTC. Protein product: CASSPPRGNTWFF.

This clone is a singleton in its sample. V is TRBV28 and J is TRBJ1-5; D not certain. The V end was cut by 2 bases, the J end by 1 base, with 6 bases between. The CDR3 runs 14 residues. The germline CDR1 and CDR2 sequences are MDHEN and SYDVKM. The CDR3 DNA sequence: TGTGCCAGCAGTTTAACACAGAGCAATCAGCCCCAGCATTTT. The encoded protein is CASSLTQSNQPQHF. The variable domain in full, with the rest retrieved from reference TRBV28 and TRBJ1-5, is DVKVTQSSRYLVKRTGEKVFLECVQDMDHENMFWYRQDPGLGLRLIYFSYDVKMKEKGDIPEGYSVSREKKERFSLILESASTNQTSMYLCASSLTQSNQPQHFGDGTRLSIL.

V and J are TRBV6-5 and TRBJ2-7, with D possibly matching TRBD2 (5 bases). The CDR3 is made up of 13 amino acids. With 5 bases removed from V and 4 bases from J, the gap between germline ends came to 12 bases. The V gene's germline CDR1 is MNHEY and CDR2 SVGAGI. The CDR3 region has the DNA TGTGCCAGCAGTCCCCGAGGGCGGTACGAGCAGTACTTC. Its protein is CASSPRGRYEQYF.

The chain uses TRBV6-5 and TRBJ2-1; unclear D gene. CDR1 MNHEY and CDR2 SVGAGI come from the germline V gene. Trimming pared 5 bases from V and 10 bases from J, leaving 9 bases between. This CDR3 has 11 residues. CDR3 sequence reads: CASSLPGEQFF. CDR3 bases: TGTGCCAGCAGTCTACCGGGCGAGCAGTTCTTC.

The CDR3 nucleotides are TGTGCCAGCAGTTTGCAGGGCGTGAACACTGAAGCTTTCTTT. As protein: CASSLQGVNTEAFF. This chain uses TRBV28 with TRBJ1-1, with D perhaps matching TRBD1 (5 bases). Trimming removed 3 bases at V and 0 bases at J, with 8 bases between. This CDR3 has 14 residues. Germline CDR1 MDHEN, CDR2 SYDVKM.

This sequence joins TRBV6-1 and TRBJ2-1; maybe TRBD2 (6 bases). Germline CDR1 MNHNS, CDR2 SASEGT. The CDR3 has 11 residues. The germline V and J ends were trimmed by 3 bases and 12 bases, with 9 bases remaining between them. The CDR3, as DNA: TGTGCCAGCAGTGATAGCGGCGGGCAGTTCTTC. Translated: CASSDSGGQFF.

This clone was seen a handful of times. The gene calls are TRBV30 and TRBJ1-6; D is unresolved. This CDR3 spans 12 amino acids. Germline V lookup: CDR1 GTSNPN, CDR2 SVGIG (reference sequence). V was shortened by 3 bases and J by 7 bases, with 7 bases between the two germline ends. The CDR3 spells CAWRRGNSPLHF. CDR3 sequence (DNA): TGTGCCTGGAGACGTGGAAATTCACCCCTCCACTTT. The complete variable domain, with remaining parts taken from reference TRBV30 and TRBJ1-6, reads SQTIHQWPATLVQPVGSPLSLECTVEGTSNPNLYWYRQAAGRGLQLLFYSVGIGQISSEVPQNLSASRPQDRQFILSSKKLLLSDSGFYLCAWRRGNSPLHFGNGTRLTVT.

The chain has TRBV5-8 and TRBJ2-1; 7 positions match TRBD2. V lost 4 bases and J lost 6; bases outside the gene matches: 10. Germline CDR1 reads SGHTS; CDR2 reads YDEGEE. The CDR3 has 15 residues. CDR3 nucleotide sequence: TGTGCCAGCAGCGCCTTTAGACTAGCAGGCAATGAGCAGTTCTTC. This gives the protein CASSAFRLAGNEQFF.

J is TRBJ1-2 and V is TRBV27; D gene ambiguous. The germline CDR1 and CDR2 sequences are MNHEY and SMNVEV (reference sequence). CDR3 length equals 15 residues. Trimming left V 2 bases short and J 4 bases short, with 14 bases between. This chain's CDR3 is CASSLRASPTYGYTF. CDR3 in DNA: TGTGCCAGCAGTTTAAGGGCCAGCCCTACCTATGGCTACACCTTC.

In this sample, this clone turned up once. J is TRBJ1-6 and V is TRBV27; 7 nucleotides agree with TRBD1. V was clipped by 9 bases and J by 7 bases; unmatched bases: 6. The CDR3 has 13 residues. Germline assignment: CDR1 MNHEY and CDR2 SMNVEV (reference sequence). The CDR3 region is CASTGTANSPLHF. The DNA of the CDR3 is TGTGCCAGTACCGGGACAGCCAATTCACCCCTCCACTTT.

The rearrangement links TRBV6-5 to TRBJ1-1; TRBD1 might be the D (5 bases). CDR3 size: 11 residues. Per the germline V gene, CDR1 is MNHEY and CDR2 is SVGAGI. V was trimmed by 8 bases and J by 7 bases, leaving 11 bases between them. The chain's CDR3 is CASGRTGEAFF. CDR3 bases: TGTGCCAGCGGCCGAACAGGTGAAGCTTTCTTT.

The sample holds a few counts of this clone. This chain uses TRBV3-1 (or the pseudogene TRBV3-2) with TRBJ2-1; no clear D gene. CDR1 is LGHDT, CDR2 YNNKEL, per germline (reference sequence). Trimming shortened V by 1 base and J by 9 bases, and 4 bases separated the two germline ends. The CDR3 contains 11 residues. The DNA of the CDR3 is TGTGCCAGCAGCCAAGGGAGTGAGCAGTTCTTC. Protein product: CASSQGSEQFF.